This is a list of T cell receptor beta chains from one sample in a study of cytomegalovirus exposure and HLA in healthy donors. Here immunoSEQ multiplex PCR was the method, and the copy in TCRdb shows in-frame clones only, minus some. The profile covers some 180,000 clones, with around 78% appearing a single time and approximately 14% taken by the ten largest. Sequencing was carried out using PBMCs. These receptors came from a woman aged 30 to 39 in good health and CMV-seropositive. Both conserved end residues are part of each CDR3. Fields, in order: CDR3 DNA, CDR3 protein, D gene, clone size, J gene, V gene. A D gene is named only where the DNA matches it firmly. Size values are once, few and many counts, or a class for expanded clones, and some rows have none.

TGTGCCAGCAGCCCGACTAGCGGGATAGGCGGGGGAACGCAGTATTTT	CASSPTSGIGGGTQYF	TRBD2	-	TRBJ2-3	TRBV11-2
TGTGCCTGGAGTGGGAGGGGAGGCTATGGCTACACCTTC	CAWSGRGGYGYTF	-	-	TRBJ1-2	TRBV30
TGTGCCAGCAGCTTGGACGGGAGCAATGAGCAGTTCTTC	CASSLDGSNEQFF	-	-	TRBJ2-1	TRBV5-4
TGCGCCAGCAGCCAAGGTCTAGCGGGTTCCTACGAGCAGTACTTC	CASSQGLAGSYEQYF	TRBD2	-	TRBJ2-7	TRBV4-3
TGTGCCAGCAGCTGGACGTTAGGGCAGGGTTCATACGAGCAGTACTTC	CASSWTLGQGSYEQYF	-	-	TRBJ2-7	TRBV7-9
TGTGCCAGCAGTTCAGGGGGCTCTTTCTATGGCTACACCTTC	CASSSGGSFYGYTF	TRBD1	-	TRBJ1-2	TRBV7-2
TGTGCCAGCTCGGCCGGGGGACGGTTTGGCTATGGCTACACCTTC	CASSAGGRFGYGYTF	-	-	TRBJ1-2	TRBV7-6
TGTGCCAGCAGCTTGGGCGGGACAGGGGCTGAAGCTTTCTTT	CASSLGGTGAEAFF	TRBD1	once	TRBJ1-1	TRBV5-6
TGTGCCAGCGCGGGAGTTATAGATACGCAGTATTTT	CASAGVIDTQYF	TRBD2	few	TRBJ2-3	TRBV2
TGTGCCAGCAGCTTAGGGCCAGGCGGGGGTAATGAGCAGTTCTTC	CASSLGPGGGNEQFF	TRBD2	once	TRBJ2-1	TRBV11-3
TGTGCCAGCGGACAGGCAGGGTTTTACGAGCAGTACTTC	CASGQAGFYEQYF	TRBD1	-	TRBJ2-7	TRBV5-4
TGTGCCAGCAGTTTCAGGGTCAACACTGAAGCTTTCTTT	CASSFRVNTEAFF	-	few	TRBJ1-1	TRBV28
TGTGCCAGCAGTCGACAGGCCTCCGACGAGCAGTACTTC	CASSRQASDEQYF	-	few	TRBJ2-7	TRBV7-2
TGTGCCAGCAGTTCCCCTTGGGGGGGTGGGACTGCGGGTCTGGAGCAGTACTTC	CASSSPWGGGTAGLEQYF	TRBD2	-	TRBJ2-7	TRBV28
TGTGCCGTGTGCAGCTCTGGGGCCAACGTCCTGACTTTC	CAVCSSGANVLTF	-	-	TRBJ2-6	TRBV28
TGTGCCAGCTCACCAAACAGTAACTATGGCTACACCTTC	CASSPNSNYGYTF	-	-	TRBJ1-2	TRBV18
TGTGCCAGCTCCCTCGGCGGAGGGGGGGACACTGAAGCTTTCTTT	CASSLGGGGDTEAFF	-	-	TRBJ1-1	TRBV6-5
TGTGCCAGCAGCCTCCTCGGACAGTCTAACTATGGCTACACCTTC	CASSLLGQSNYGYTF	-	-	TRBJ1-2	TRBV6-5
TGTGCCAGCAGCCAAGCCGGGAACACTGAAGCTTTCTTT	CASSQAGNTEAFF	-	-	TRBJ1-1	TRBV7-3
TGCGCCAGCAGTACCAGGACAGGGGCGGCCGAGCAGTACTTC	CASSTRTGAAEQYF	TRBD1	-	TRBJ2-7	TRBV5-1
TGTGCCAGTAGTATAGATGGGCGGGGGCGAAATGAAAAACTGTTTTTT	CASSIDGRGRNEKLFF	-	-	TRBJ1-4	TRBV19
TGTGCCAGCACCTCGGCAGGCAGGGCCTACGAGCAGTACTTC	CASTSAGRAYEQYF	-	-	TRBJ2-7	TRBV28
TGTGCCAGCAGCTTGGCGGAAGGCCCGGGGTATGGCTACACCTTC	CASSLAEGPGYGYTF	-	-	TRBJ1-2	TRBV5-4
TGTGCCATCAGGGACTCAGCGGGATGGGGAACAGATACGCAGTATTTT	CAIRDSAGWGTDTQYF	TRBD2	-	TRBJ2-3	TRBV10-3
TGCGCCAGCAGCTTGGAGGGTAGCGGGAACACCGGGGAGCTGTTTTTT	CASSLEGSGNTGELFF	-	-	TRBJ2-2	TRBV5-1
TGTGCCAGCAGCCTGTCCCCGGCTACAGCACCCTATAACTATGGCTACACCTTC	CASSLSPATAPYNYGYTF	-	few	TRBJ1-2	TRBV7-3
TGTGCCAGTAGTGACGCGGGACTAGCGAACTCCTACAATGAGCAGTTCTTC	CASSDAGLANSYNEQFF	TRBD2	once	TRBJ2-1	TRBV19
TGTGCCAGCAGCTTGGCCATGGGGGAGGCAGATACGCAGTATTTT	CASSLAMGEADTQYF	-	-	TRBJ2-3	TRBV5-4
TGTGCCAGCAGTTCCCTACTTAGCTCTGGAAACACCATATATTTT	CASSSLLSSGNTIYF	-	few	TRBJ1-3	TRBV28